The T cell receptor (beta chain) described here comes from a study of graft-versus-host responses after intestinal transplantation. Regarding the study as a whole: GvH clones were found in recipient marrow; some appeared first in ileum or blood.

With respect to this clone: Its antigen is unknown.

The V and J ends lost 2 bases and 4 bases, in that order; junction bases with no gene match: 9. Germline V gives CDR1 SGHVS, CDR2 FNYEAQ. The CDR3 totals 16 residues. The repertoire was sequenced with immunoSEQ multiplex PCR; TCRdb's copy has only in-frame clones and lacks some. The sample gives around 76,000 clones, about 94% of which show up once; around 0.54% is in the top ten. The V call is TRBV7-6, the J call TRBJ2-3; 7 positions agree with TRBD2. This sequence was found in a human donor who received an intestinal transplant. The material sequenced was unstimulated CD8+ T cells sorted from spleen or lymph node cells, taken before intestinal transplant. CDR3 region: CASSLQTAGASDTQYF. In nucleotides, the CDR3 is TGTGCCAGCAGCTTACAAACCGCGGGAGCCTCAGATACGCAGTATTTT.